The clone carrying this TCR beta chain has ten or more counts. Its cognate antigen is unknown. Healthy Caucasians were all of the donors. The data were taken from a study of identical twins. After template switching added a universal primer site, the resulting cDNA carried unique molecular identifiers. TCRdb called the 5' RACE reads again in MiXCR, with one record for every CDR3 protein. The profile covers some 320,000 distinct CDR3 sequences, with roughly 12% appearing a single time and approximately 7.9% taken by the ten largest. Per germline, CDR1 PRHDT and CDR2 FYEKMQ (reference sequence). The CDR3 sequence is 13 residues long. J gave up 7 bases and V 6 bases, and 4 bases lay outside the gene matches. Broader study findings: The models systematically underestimated how much out-of-frame TCR alpha was shared in monozygotic twins.

These data also formed part of another study, on yellow fever vaccine responses in identical twins.

The clonotype originates from a woman aged 18-29 years in good health. The chain is built from TRBV13 and TRBJ2-1; 9 bases line up with TRBD2. The source material was CD8+ T cells sorted from blood. The CDR3 DNA reads TGTGCCAGCAGTGTGGCGGGAGGGAATGAGCAGTTCTTC. Amino acid sequence: CASSVAGGNEQFF.